Shown below are 26 T cell receptor beta chains from a single sample sequenced in a study of multiple sclerosis patients with progressive multifocal leukoencephalopathy. Libraries were prepared by immunoSEQ multiplex PCR; TCRdb keeps only in-frame clonotypes and omits some of them. The sample lists some 31,000 clones; 75% to 90% were seen once. Specified time point: before natalizumab initiation. The specimen was PBMCs. The source of these receptors is a human donor with multiple sclerosis.

This chain uses TRBV6-1 with TRBJ1-2, with D possibly TRBD1 on 5 matching bases. Germline-derived CDR1 and CDR2 are MNHNS and SASEGT. The CDR3 loop spans 15 amino acids. V lost 7 bases to trimming and J lost 4 bases, with 19 bases between them. In nucleotides, the CDR3 is TGTGCCAGCACTTTCTCCCTTGGGACGGCCTATGGCTACACCTTC. It encodes CASTFSLGTAYGYTF.

This clone came up once. This rearrangement joins TRBV7-2 to TRBJ2-7, with D uncertain. The length of the CDR3 is 16 residues. With 1 base removed from V and 2 bases from J, the gap between germline ends came to 15 bases. Germline V CDR1 and CDR2: SGHTA, FQGNSA. CDR3 amino acids: CASSLGGSLDTYEQYF. In DNA, the CDR3 is TGTGCCAGCAGCTTAGGGGGATCCCTCGATACCTACGAGCAGTACTTC. Filled out from reference TRBV7-2 and TRBJ2-7, the complete variable domain reads GAGVSQSPSNKVTEKGKDVELRCDPISGHTALYWYRQSLGQGLEFLIYFQGNSAPDKSGLPSDRFSAERTGGSVSTLTIQRTQQEDSAVYLCASSLGGSLDTYEQYFGPGTRLTVT.

The chain couples TRBV9 to TRBJ2-3, with 9 bases identical to TRBD1. Per the germline V gene, CDR1 is SGDLS and CDR2 is YYNGEE. The CDR3 contains 15 residues. The V gene end was trimmed by 3 bases and the J gene end by 5 bases; junction bases not matched to a gene: 7. CDR3 amino acids: CASSGGTGFIDTQYF. CDR3 DNA sequence: TGTGCCAGCAGCGGGGGGACAGGGTTCATAGATACGCAGTATTTT. The whole variable domain, remainder taken from reference TRBV9 and TRBJ2-3, is DSGVTQTPKHLITATGQRVTLRCSPRSGDLSVYWYQQSLDQGLQFLIQYYNGEERAKGNILERFSAQQFPDLHSELNLSSLELGDSALYFCASSGGTGFIDTQYFGPGTRLTVL.

This clone was detected once. The rearrangement links TRBV4-1 to TRBJ2-1; D call uncertain. CDR3 size: 13 residues. V was pared by 0 bases and J by 6 bases, with 6 bases between. The germline CDR1 and CDR2 sequences are MGHRA and YSYEKL. The CDR3 spells CASSQESPNEQFF. The CDR3 bases are TGCGCCAGCAGCCAAGAATCCCCCAATGAGCAGTTCTTC.

V gene TRBV6-5 combines with J gene TRBJ2-7; D is tentatively TRBD1 or TRBD2 (6 bases each). Germline V gene data show CDR1 as MNHEY and CDR2 as SVGAGI. The ends were cut back, 8 bases at V and 7 bases at J, with 15 bases in the middle. The CDR3 sequence is 12 residues long. CDR3 coding DNA: TGTGCCAGCCTCGGGGGCGGCGGAGAGCAGTACTTC. Its translation is CASLGGGGEQYF.

The genes are TRBV5-6 and TRBJ2-3, with D unclear. CDR3 size: 13 residues. Germline loops: CDR1 SGHDT, CDR2 YYEEEE. The V gene lost 4 bases and the J gene lost 6 bases, with 12 bases spanning the gap. The CDR3 protein is CASSPQIVDTQYF. Here the CDR3 DNA reads TGTGCCAGCAGCCCTCAAATAGTGGATACGCAGTATTTT.

To note about this clone: At the DNA level, this CDR3 is encoded by other sequences in the same sample as well. V usage is TRBV5-4 and J usage is TRBJ2-7, with TRBD1 matching over 9 bases. The V gene end was trimmed by 4 bases and the J gene end by 9 bases; junction bases not matched to a gene: 11. From germline, CDR1 is SGHNT and CDR2 YYREEE (reference sequence). This CDR3 region has 14 residues. This chain's CDR3 is CASSEQGAGLGQYF. As DNA, the CDR3 is TGTGCCAGCAGCGAACAGGGGGCGGGGTTGGGGCAGTACTTC.

The V call is TRBV6-1, the J call TRBJ2-3; a possible D gene is TRBD2 (6 bases). This CDR3 is 14 amino acids long. The germline V gene encodes CDR1 MNHNS and CDR2 SASEGT. CDR3 bases: TGTGCGTGTGCTAGCGAGTCGAGCACAGATACGCAGTATTTT. Translated, it gives CACASESSTDTQYF.

The rearrangement joins TRBV6-5 to TRBJ1-4; D gene ambiguous. Germline V gives CDR1 MNHEY, CDR2 SVGAGI. The CDR3 covers 11 residues. V lost 5 bases and J lost 13, with 11 bases in between. The CDR3 protein is CASSPIKGLFF. The DNA for the CDR3 is TGTGCCAGCAGTCCGATTAAAGGACTGTTTTTT.

V and J are TRBV19 and TRBJ1-1, with a weak D call TRBD1 (6 bases). Germline assignment: CDR1 LNHDA and CDR2 SQIVND (reference sequence). The CDR3 contains 14 residues. V dropped 1 base and J dropped 4 bases, with 10 bases sitting between them. CDR3 region: CASSIVGGGTEAFF. The CDR3 DNA follows: TGTGCCAGTAGTATAGTAGGGGGTGGCACTGAAGCTTTCTTT.

This clone appeared once. The gene calls are TRBV6-5 and TRBJ2-7; perhaps TRBD2 as D (6 bases). Trimming took 8 bases from V and 3 from J, leaving 11 bases between them. Germline V CDR1 and CDR2: MNHEY, SVGAGI. The CDR3 extends over 12 amino acids. The CDR3 coding sequence is TGTGCCAGCTCGCCGGGGGTCTACGAGCAGTACTTC. It yields the protein CASSPGVYEQYF.

The chain links TRBV18 to TRBJ1-5; TRBD1 agrees at 7 bases. V lost 2 bases to trimming and J lost 2 bases; unmatched junction nucleotides: 9. This CDR3 is built from 17 residues. Germline CDR1 KGHSH, CDR2 LQKENI. The CDR3 region is CASSPFGDSLGNQPQHF. CDR3 in DNA: TGTGCCAGCTCACCATTCGGGGACAGTCTCGGCAATCAGCCCCAGCATTTT.

This chain joins TRBV28 and TRBJ2-7; no definite D call. The germline V and J ends were trimmed by 10 bases and 2 bases, with 9 bases remaining between them. Looked up from germline, CDR1 is MDHEN and CDR2 is SYDVKM. The CDR3 runs to 11 residues. CDR3: CATQITYEQYF. In nucleotides, the CDR3 is TGTGCCACCCAGATTACCTACGAGCAGTACTTC.

The genes are TRBV5-4 and TRBJ2-1; unclear D gene. The ends were cut back, 5 bases at V and 5 bases at J, with 8 bases in the middle. The CDR3 contains 12 residues. Germline V gives CDR1 SGHNT, CDR2 YYREEE (reference sequence). The CDR3 protein is CASREQNNEQFF. In DNA form, the CDR3 reads TGTGCCAGCAGGGAACAGAACAATGAGCAGTTCTTC.

A few counts support this clone. The J gene is TRBJ2-7, the V gene TRBV6-6; weak D call: TRBD1 (5 bases). Trimming removed 6 bases from V and 1 base from J, with 10 bases in between. This CDR3 spans 13 amino acids. CDR1 and CDR2 (germline): MNHNY, SVGAGI (reference sequence). The CDR3 sequence is CASSPQGSYEQYF. Here the CDR3 DNA reads TGTGCCAGCAGCCCCCAGGGATCCTACGAGCAGTACTTC.

CDR3 sequence (DNA): TGTGCCAGCAGCGGCATCCTTCAGGAGCAGTTCTTC. Amino acids: CASSGILQEQFF. J is TRBJ2-1 and V is TRBV11-3; D uncertain. Trimming took off 5 bases at V and 10 bases at J, with 12 bases between the two ends. This CDR3 is 12 amino acids long. Germline CDR1 SGHNT, CDR2 YENEEA.

V and J are TRBV7-9 and TRBJ2-7; D gene ambiguous. This CDR3 is built from 14 residues. The germline V gene encodes CDR1 SEHNR and CDR2 FQNEAQ (reference sequence). The ends were cut back, 1 base at V and 5 bases at J, with 12 bases in the middle. CDR3 region: CASSLVDSEDEQYF. CDR3 sequence (DNA): TGTGCCAGCAGCTTAGTAGACTCCGAAGACGAGCAGTACTTC. The full variable domain, rest sourced from reference TRBV7-9 and TRBJ2-7, is DTGVSQNPRHKITKRGQNVTFRCDPISEHNRLYWYRQTLGQGPEFLTYFQNEAQLEKSRLLSDRFSAERPKGSFSTLEIQRTEQGDSAMYLCASSLVDSEDEQYFGPGTRLTVT.

The gene calls are TRBV7-8 and TRBJ2-5; weak D call: TRBD1 (6 bases). With the DNA end fitting TRBJ2-7 better, the J assignment may be wrong. Germline lookup yields CDR1 SGHVS and CDR2 FQNEAQ. CDR3 length: 14 amino acids. CDR3 nucleotides: TGTGCCAGCAGCTCCCCGCTACCAGGGGCCGAGCAGTACTTC. This sequence encodes CASSSPLPGAEQYF.

V and J are TRBV15 and TRBJ2-1; tentatively, D is TRBD2 (5 bases). Germline-derived CDR1 and CDR2 are LNHNV and YYDKDF (reference sequence). V was cut by 1 base and J by 7 bases, with 8 bases left in between. The CDR3 spans 13 residues. CDR3: CATSRAPGNEQFF. In DNA form, the CDR3 reads TGTGCCACCAGCAGAGCCCCGGGGAATGAGCAGTTCTTC.

V and J are TRBV27 and TRBJ2-3, with D uncertain. This CDR3 has 18 amino acids. Germline values: CDR1 MNHEY, CDR2 SMNVEV (reference sequence). V lost 7 bases, J lost 0 bases, and 23 bases lay in between. CDR3 sequence: CASTLRPPDGVSTDTQYF. CDR3 bases: TGTGCCAGCACCCTCCGTCCCCCGGACGGCGTCAGCACAGATACGCAGTATTTT.

The chain is built from TRBV6-6 and TRBJ2-5, with 8 nucleotides matching TRBD2. The DNA end lines up better with TRBJ2-7; the J call may be wrong. Germline V gene data show CDR1 as MNHNY and CDR2 as SVGAGI (reference sequence). CDR3 length: 16 residues. Here the CDR3 DNA reads TGTGCCAGCAGTTACCCGAGCGGGAGTGAGGGAGTCGAGCAGTACTTC. It yields the protein CASSYPSGSEGVEQYF.

The table lists this clone with a few counts. The J gene is TRBJ1-2, the V gene TRBV28; no clear D gene. CDR3 length equals 13 residues. Looked up from germline, CDR1 is MDHEN and CDR2 is SYDVKM. Trimming pared 6 bases from V and 4 bases from J, leaving 12 bases between. The CDR3 sequence: CASRHGRAYGYTF. DNA of the CDR3: TGTGCCAGCAGACACGGACGGGCCTATGGCTACACCTTC.

This rearrangement joins TRBV5-4 to TRBJ2-3, with D uncertain. The length of the CDR3 is 13 residues. The germline V gene encodes CDR1 SGHNT and CDR2 YYREEE (reference sequence). V lost 0 bases and J lost 2, with 4 bases in between. As DNA, the CDR3 is TGTGCCAGCAGCTTGGTGGTCACAGATACGCAGTATTTT. Translating gives CASSLVVTDTQYF.

This rearrangement joins TRBV15 to TRBJ2-3, with no clear D. The length of the CDR3 is 13 residues. Deletions cut 1 base from V and 2 bases from J, with 4 bases between. Germline V gene lookup returns CDR1 LNHNV and CDR2 YYDKDF (reference sequence). CDR3 nucleotide sequence: TGTGCCACCAGCAGAGTTTCCACAGATACGCAGTATTTT. Its translation: CATSRVSTDTQYF.

The chain has TRBV19 and TRBJ2-5; perhaps D is TRBD1 or TRBD2 (5 bases each). The end of the DNA fits TRBJ2-7 better, so the J call may be wrong. The germline gives CDR1 LNHDA, CDR2 SQIVND (reference sequence). This CDR3 region has 15 residues. The CDR3 spells CASSRGGLGSYEQYF. CDR3 sequence (DNA): TGTGCCAGTAGTCGTGGGGGTCTGGGCTCCTACGAGCAGTACTTC.

The chain combines TRBV19 with TRBJ2-7; the match to TRBD1 covers 7 bases. Per the germline V gene, CDR1 is LNHDA and CDR2 is SQIVND (reference sequence). The trim removed 3 bases at V and 3 bases at J, leaving 5 bases unmatched. The CDR3 spans 14 residues. The CDR3 bases are TGTGCCAGTAGTATCATCGGGGACAGCTACGAGCAGTACTTC. Its translation: CASSIIGDSYEQYF. The full variable domain, in which reference TRBV19 and TRBJ2-7 provide the parts outside the CDR3, is DGGITQSPKYLFRKEGQNVTLSCEQNLNHDAMYWYRQDPGQGLRLIYYSQIVNDFQKGDIAEGYSVSREKKESFPLTVTSAQKNPTAFYLCASSIIGDSYEQYFGPGTRLTVT.